A single sample gave rise to the 6 T cell receptor beta chains below, sequenced in a study of T-cell memory formation after mild COVID-19. One entry per CDR3 protein results from TCRdb running MiXCR on the 5' RACE reads. The sample lists hundreds of thousands of distinct CDR3 sequences, approximately 18% occurring once. Sequencing was done on a sample of PBMCs or a T cell subset sorted from them (not recorded which). The receptor source for this set is an adult woman who had mild COVID-19 (a few samples of this study predate the infection). Cell type and time point are not known.

This clonotype was counted ten times or more. The CDR3: CASTWGLGEQFF. The DNA of the CDR3 is TGTGCCAGCACCTGGGGGTTAGGTGAGCAGTTCTTC. The chain links TRBV5-6 to TRBJ2-1; D may correspond to TRBD1 or TRBD2 (5 bases each). Germline V gene sequence: CDR1 SGHDT, CDR2 YYEEEE. The CDR3 runs 12 residues. V was cut by 6 bases and J by 9 bases, with 13 bases left in between.

This clonotype was counted only a few times. The limits of the CDR3 on the DNA are not certain, so only TCRdb's listed CDR3 is given. The chain combines TRBV19 with TRBJ1-6. The CDR3 region is 15 residues in length, termini included. Germline V gene lookup returns CDR1 LNHDA and CDR2 SQIVND (reference sequence). CDR3 protein: CASTTVVATGSPLHF.

The V and J genes are TRBV25-1 and TRBJ1-4; no reliable D call. The V end lost 3 bases, the J end lost 5 bases, and 13 bases lay between the germline ends. The CDR3 runs 15 residues. Germline CDR1 reads MGHDK; CDR2 reads SYGVNS. The CDR3 DNA follows: TGTGCCAGCAGTGATGTCCGGACGGTCAATGAAAAACTGTTTTTT. Protein sequence: CASSDVRTVNEKLFF.

This clonotype was counted between two and nine times. The chain is built from TRBV4-3 and TRBJ2-1; no reliable D call. The germline V and J ends were trimmed by 0 bases and 2 bases, with 11 bases remaining between them. From germline, CDR1 is LGHNA and CDR2 YSLEER. This CDR3 is 16 amino acids long. CDR3 residues: CASSQDQRATYNEQFF. DNA for the CDR3: TGCGCCAGCAGCCAAGATCAAAGGGCGACCTACAATGAGCAGTTCTTC.

The rearrangement uses TRBV19 and TRBJ1-2; 7 nucleotides align to TRBD1. The CDR3 has 15 residues. The germline V gene encodes CDR1 LNHDA and CDR2 SQIVND (reference sequence). The junction had 7 bases not matched to a gene; V was cut back by 3 bases and J by 3 bases. For the CDR3, the DNA is TGTGCCAGTAGTATCGGACAGGTTACGTACTATGGCTACACCTTC. Its protein is CASSIGQVTYYGYTF.

The chain employs TRBV30 and TRBJ2-7, with a weak D call TRBD2 (5 bases). Trimming took 3 bases from V and 4 from J, leaving 13 bases between them. The germline V gene encodes CDR1 GTSNPN and CDR2 SVGIG (reference sequence). This CDR3 comprises 13 residues. CDR3 region: CAWRGLTRYEQYF. CDR3 sequence (DNA): TGTGCCTGGAGAGGACTGACGCGTTACGAGCAGTACTTC.